Listed below are T cell receptor beta chains from one sample, sequenced in a study of blood T cell repertoires in COVID-19. Data came from immunoSEQ multiplex PCR; TCRdb stores just in-frame clones and leaves some out. The sample lists approximately 440,000 clones, around 89% occurring once. Sequencing was carried out using peripheral blood. Receptors originate from a woman between 45 and 65 years old with COVID-19, enrolled during active disease. CDR3s include the opening cysteine and the closing phenylalanine or tryptophan. D genes are given only for firm matches. Clone sizes are given selectively: once, few, many, or a class where the clone is expanded.

d_call j_call clone_size v_call cdr3_nt cdr3_aa
- TRBJ1-2 - TRBV19 TGTGCCAGTAGTATAGGCGGCGGAGCTAACTATGGCTACACCTTC CASSIGGGANYGYTF
TRBD1 TRBJ2-7 - TRBV6-6 TGTGCCAGCTTCCGACGGGACAGTTACTCCTACGAGCAGTACTTC CASFRRDSYSYEQYF
- TRBJ1-6 - TRBV27 TGTGCCCGGGATGGGGGCTGGCCGTCACCCCTCCACTTT CARDGGWPSPLHF
- TRBJ1-1 - TRBV6-1 TGTGCCAGCAGTGAAAAGGTGGACTACACTGAAGCTTTCTTT CASSEKVDYTEAFF
- TRBJ1-5 - TRBV3-1/TRBV3-2 TGTGCCAGCAGTAGGGGGAGCAATCAGCCCCAGCATTTT CASSRGSNQPQHF
TRBD1 TRBJ1-4 - TRBV6-5 TGTGCCAGCGGGGACAGGAGGGGAGAAAAACTGTTTTTT CASGDRRGEKLFF
TRBD2 TRBJ2-2 once TRBV5-1 TGCGCCAGCAGCTTGGACGGGGGGGCGTCCGGGGAGCTGTTTTTT CASSLDGGASGELFF
- TRBJ1-6 - TRBV5-1 TGCGCCAGCAGCTTGAGTACAGGCTATAATTCACCCCTCCACTTT CASSLSTGYNSPLHF
- TRBJ1-1 - TRBV12-3/TRBV12-4 TGTGCCAGCAGTTCCCAGGGGACGGCTTTCTTT CASSSQGTAFF
- TRBJ1-1 once TRBV19 TGTGCCAGTAGTATAGAGGACAGCAACACTGAAGCTTTCTTT CASSIEDSNTEAFF
- TRBJ2-2 once TRBV29-1 TGCAGCGTTGACCCTCGCGGGGAGCTGTTTTTT CSVDPRGELFF
TRBD2 TRBJ2-7 - TRBV11-3 TGTGCCAGCAGCTTAACCCCGGGGGGCGAGCAGTACTTC CASSLTPGGEQYF
TRBD1 TRBJ1-5 - TRBV7-6 TGTGCCAGCAGCCTTCGGGACAGGGATCGATTAAACGATCAGCCCCAGCATTTT CASSLRDRDRLNDQPQHF
TRBD1 TRBJ1-2 - TRBV5-8 TGTGCCAGCAGCCTACCAGGGGGTGACTATGGCTACACCTTC CASSLPGGDYGYTF
TRBD2 TRBJ2-1 - TRBV2 TGTGCCAGCAGTTGGACTAGCGACTACAATGAGCAGTTCTTC CASSWTSDYNEQFF
- TRBJ1-2 - TRBV25-1 TGTGCCAGCAGTGAGGGGCCTGTCTATGGCTACACCTTC CASSEGPVYGYTF
TRBD1 TRBJ1-1 - TRBV6-5 TGTGCCAGCAGGAAACAGGGGACCAACACTGAAGCTTTCTTT CASRKQGTNTEAFF
TRBD2 TRBJ2-2 - TRBV6-5 TGTGCCAGCAGCATCGGGGGGAGGGCCGGGGAGCTGTTTTTT CASSIGGRAGELFF
TRBD1 TRBJ1-2 - TRBV5-1 TGCGCCAGTTCGTCCGGGACAGGGGTTAATGGCTACACCTTC CASSSGTGVNGYTF
TRBD1 TRBJ1-3 - TRBV29-1 TGCAGCGTTGAAGCGGGGACAGGGCACTCTGGAAACACCATATATTTT CSVEAGTGHSGNTIYF
- TRBJ2-1 - TRBV9 TGTGCCAGCTCCCTCGCCGGGATTCACAATGAGCAGTTCTTC CASSLAGIHNEQFF
- TRBJ2-3 - TRBV3-1/TRBV3-2 TGTGCCAGCAGCCAACTCCCCGGGATCCCAGATACGCAGTATTTT CASSQLPGIPDTQYF
- TRBJ1-6 - TRBV19 TGTGCCAGTAGTATGTGGGTGACAGGTGGTTCACCCCTCCACTTT CASSMWVTGGSPLHF
TRBD2 TRBJ2-7 - TRBV28 TGTGCCAGCAGTACCACTTCCGGGACTACCTCATACGAGCAGTACTTC CASSTTSGTTSYEQYF
- TRBJ1-1 - TRBV5-4 TGTGCCAGCAGTTCTGGACAGTTAATGAACACTGAAGCTTTCTTT CASSSGQLMNTEAFF
- TRBJ1-2 - TRBV4-1 TGCGCCAGCAGCCAAACCTACTTAATAAACTATGGCTACACCTTC CASSQTYLINYGYTF
- TRBJ1-1 once TRBV6-5 TGTGCCAGCAGTACCCAACAGGGTAGCCTCACTGAAGCTTTCTTT CASSTQQGSLTEAFF
- TRBJ1-2 once TRBV20-1 TGCAGTGCTAGTCTTACCAGGATCTACACCTTC CSASLTRIYTF
TRBD1 TRBJ1-2 - TRBV9 TGTGCCAGCAGCGTAGATACAGGGGCTATGTATGGCTACACCTTC CASSVDTGAMYGYTF
TRBD1 TRBJ1-2 - TRBV6-5 TGTGCCAGCAGTTCAGGGGGCGGCTACACCTTC CASSSGGGYTF
TRBD1 TRBJ1-2 - TRBV14 TGTGCCAGCAGCTTTCGACAGGGTCGGGTCGGCGGCTACACCTTC CASSFRQGRVGGYTF
- TRBJ2-3 - TRBV2 TGTGCCAGCATGGACTTAGATACGCAGTATTTT CASMDLDTQYF
TRBD1 TRBJ1-3 - TRBV9 TGTGCCAGCAGTACGGACAGGGGGACTGGAAACACCATATATTTT CASSTDRGTGNTIYF
- TRBJ1-4 - TRBV30 TGTGCCTGGAGTCAGGGATCAACTAATGAAAAACTGTTTTTT CAWSQGSTNEKLFF
TRBD2 TRBJ2-3 - TRBV2 TGTGCCAGCAGGATGGGGAGGGGTCGTACAGATACGCAGTATTTT CASRMGRGRTDTQYF
- TRBJ1-2 - TRBV18 TGTGCCAGCTCGTTTTCCCAGGGTGACGATCAAAGCTACACCTTC CASSFSQGDDQSYTF
- TRBJ1-4 few TRBV5-1 TGCGCCAGCAGCTTGGTCCAGGGTGGGGAAAAACTGTTTTTT CASSLVQGGEKLFF
- TRBJ1-2 few TRBV7-9 TGTGCCAGCAGCATACCGACGCCGGCGGCCTATGGCTACACCTTC CASSIPTPAAYGYTF
- TRBJ1-2 - TRBV6-5 TGTGCCAGCAGAAAGGGAGGGTGGGACTATGGCTACACCTTC CASRKGGWDYGYTF
- TRBJ2-6 - TRBV27 TGTGCCAGCCGTACTACAGGGCTCCTACCTGGGGCCAACGTCCTGACTTTC CASRTTGLLPGANVLTF
- TRBJ1-4 - TRBV4-2 TGTGCCAGCAGCCAAGGCGAGAGCCTGGAAAAACTGTTTTTT CASSQGESLEKLFF
TRBD1 TRBJ2-7 - TRBV10-3 TGTGCCATCAGTGCCGGGACAGGGTCTGTAGGGGAGCAGTACTTC CAISAGTGSVGEQYF
- TRBJ1-1 - TRBV6-5 TGTGCCAGCAGTTACTCGAGGCCCCCGGGATTTGAAGCTTTCTTT CASSYSRPPGFEAFF
TRBD2 TRBJ2-2 - TRBV2 TGTGCCAGCAGTGAATTGACTAGCGGGAACACCGGGGAGCTGTTTTTT CASSELTSGNTGELFF
- TRBJ2-2 once TRBV5-1 TGCGCCAGCAGCTTGAACGGAGGGGGCAGAACCGGGGAGCTGTTTTTT CASSLNGGGRTGELFF